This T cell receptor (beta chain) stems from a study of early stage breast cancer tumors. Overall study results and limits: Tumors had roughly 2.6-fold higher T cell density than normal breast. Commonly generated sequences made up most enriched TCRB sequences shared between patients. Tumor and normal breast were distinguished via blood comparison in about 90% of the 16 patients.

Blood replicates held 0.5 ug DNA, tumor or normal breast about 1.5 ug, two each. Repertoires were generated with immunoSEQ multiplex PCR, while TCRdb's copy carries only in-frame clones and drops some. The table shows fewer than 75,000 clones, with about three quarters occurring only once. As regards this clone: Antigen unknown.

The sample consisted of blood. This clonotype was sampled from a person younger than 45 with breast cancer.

The CDR3 nucleotides read TGTGCCAGCAGCGCGAACAGGGCTGGAAACACCATATATTTT. It specifies CASSANRAGNTIYF. The chain couples TRBV9 to TRBJ1-3; D is possibly TRBD1 (6 bases). This CDR3 spans 14 amino acids. Deletions cut 3 bases from V and 2 bases from J, with 9 bases between. Per the germline V gene, CDR1 is SGDLS and CDR2 is YYNGEE.